This entry lists 27 T cell receptor beta chains sequenced from one sample in a study of chemoradiotherapy in HPV16-positive cancers. Using immunoSEQ multiplex PCR, the repertoire was profiled, and TCRdb retains in-frame clones only, with some absent. The repertoire holds tens of thousands of clones, 85% to 95% seen once, with around a fifth in the top ten. Sequences were derived from blood, sampled from a patient who underwent chemoradiotherapy. All receptors derive from a human donor with HPV-associated anogenital cancer.

The rearrangement links TRBV29-1 to TRBJ1-1; D is possibly TRBD1 (5 bases). CDR3 length equals 13 residues. V dropped 4 bases and J dropped 0 bases, with 9 bases sitting between them. Germline lookup yields CDR1 SQVTM and CDR2 ANQGSEA. This CDR3 is CSVAGAVNTEAFF. The DNA of the CDR3 is TGCAGCGTTGCTGGGGCTGTGAACACTGAAGCTTTCTTT. Full variable domain (remainder filled in from reference TRBV29-1 and TRBJ1-1): SAVISQKPSRDICQRGTSLTIQCQVDSQVTMMFWYRQQPGQSLTLIATANQGSEATYESGFVIDKFPISRPNLTFSTLTVSNMSPEDSSIYLCSVAGAVNTEAFFGQGTRLTVV.

This clone has a single count. CDR3 region: CASSIDSGSNTEAFF. The CDR3 DNA reads as TGTGCCAGCAGCATCGACTCCGGATCGAACACTGAAGCTTTCTTT. The chain couples TRBV9 to TRBJ1-1, with unresolved D. The V and J ends lost 4 bases and 1 base respectively, with 14 bases between them. CDR1 and CDR2 (germline): SGDLS, YYNGEE. The CDR3 extends over 15 amino acids.

V usage is TRBV5-6 and J usage is TRBJ2-3, with 7 bases fitting TRBD2. The junction had 12 bases not matched to a gene; V was cut back by 3 bases and J by 2 bases. From germline, CDR1 is SGHDT and CDR2 YYEEEE. The CDR3 runs to 17 residues. CDR3 DNA: TGTGCCAGCAGCTCCGGTGGGCGGGGGACCTTCACAGATACGCAGTATTTT. Translation gives CASSSGGRGTFTDTQYF.

In DNA, the CDR3 is TGTGCCAGCAGCTTTCGGGGGGACAGGGTTCGAGATCAGCCCCAGCATTTT. Translating it yields CASSFRGDRVRDQPQHF. The chain is built from TRBV5-8 and TRBJ1-5; 9 bases fit TRBD1. V was clipped by 2 bases and J by 5 bases; unmatched bases: 11. The CDR3 consists of 17 residues. CDR1 is SGHTS and CDR2 is YDEGEE in the germline V gene. Variable domain in full (rest from reference TRBV5-8 and TRBJ1-5): EAGVTQSPTHLIKTRGQQATLRCSPISGHTSVYWYQQALGLGLQFLLWYDEGEERNRGNFPPRFSGRQFPNYSSELNVNALELEDSALYLCASSFRGDRVRDQPQHFGDGTRLSIL.

Worth noting for this clone: An end of the junction differs from the germline gene, which may be a read error. This rearrangement joins TRBV6-5 to TRBJ2-7; 9 positions match TRBD1. CDR1 is MNHEY, CDR2 SVGAGI, per germline. The CDR3 totals 16 residues. The CDR3 region is CASSYSGTGSSYEQYF. CDR3 nucleotides: TGTGCCAGCAGCTACTCGGGGACAGGGTCTTCCTACGAGCAGTACTTC.

The CDR3 loop reads CASSSNAREGSRGPYEQYF. CDR3 bases: TGTGCCAGCAGTTCGAACGCCCGGGAGGGCTCCCGGGGACCCTACGAGCAGTACTTC. The rearrangement links TRBV7-9 to TRBJ2-7; 8 bases are shared with TRBD2. There are 19 residues in the CDR3. Per germline, CDR1 SEHNR and CDR2 FQNEAQ (reference sequence). V dropped 6 bases and J dropped 2; count of bases not matched to a gene: 21.

The rearrangement joins TRBV4-1 to TRBJ1-4; TRBD1 aligns across 9 bases. The germline gives CDR1 MGHRA, CDR2 YSYEKL. Losses at the gene ends were 1 base for V and 8 bases for J; bases not matched to a gene: 8. This CDR3 region has 16 residues. The DNA of the CDR3 is TGCGCCAGCAGCCAAGGTCCGGGACAGGGAGGCGAAAAACTGTTTTTT. Translated, it gives CASSQGPGQGGEKLFF.

The CDR3: CASSPRGGSGSHEQFF. CDR3 nucleotide sequence: TGTGCCAGCAGCCCCCGGGGGGGTTCGGGTTCCCATGAGCAGTTCTTC. The rearrangement joins TRBV9 to TRBJ2-1, with 8 bases matching TRBD2. The CDR3 loop spans 16 amino acids. Losses at the gene ends were 4 bases for V and 8 bases for J; bases not matched to a gene: 14. Germline values: CDR1 SGDLS, CDR2 YYNGEE.

The V and J genes are TRBV28 and TRBJ2-2; 8 bases agree with TRBD1. This CDR3 region has 15 residues. Trimming removed 7 bases from V and 4 bases from J; junction bases left unmatched: 8. Per the germline V gene, CDR1 is MDHEN and CDR2 is SYDVKM. This CDR3 reads CASKGTGGRTGELFF. DNA for the CDR3: TGTGCCAGCAAAGGGACAGGAGGTCGCACCGGGGAGCTGTTTTTT.

The gene calls are TRBV7-6 and TRBJ2-7, with D possibly matching TRBD2 (5 bases). This CDR3 spans 14 amino acids. Germline V gives CDR1 SGHVS, CDR2 FNYEAQ. Trimming took 1 base from V and 0 from J, leaving 7 bases between them. In DNA, the CDR3 is TGTGCCAGCAGCTTAGGTGGACTCTCCTACGAGCAGTACTTC. It specifies CASSLGGLSYEQYF.

The V call is TRBV5-4, the J call TRBJ2-1; 10 bases map to TRBD2. The CDR3 totals 15 residues. CDR1 and CDR2 from the germline V gene are SGHNT and YYREEE (reference sequence). V was clipped by 4 bases and J by 4 bases; unmatched bases: 5. The CDR3 is CASSATSGLYNEQFF. DNA of the CDR3: TGTGCCAGCAGCGCGACTAGCGGGTTATACAATGAGCAGTTCTTC.

The V and J genes are TRBV18 and TRBJ1-2; D gene ambiguous. Between the trimmed V and J ends, which lost 3 bases and 3 bases, there was a span of 11 bases. Germline lookup yields CDR1 KGHSH and CDR2 LQKENI. The CDR3 runs 14 residues. Written as DNA, the CDR3 is TGTGCCAGCTCACCCTTCGACGGGGACTATGGCTACACCTTC. Amino acids: CASSPFDGDYGYTF.

V and J are TRBV5-1 and TRBJ2-2; D not resolved. The CDR3 runs to 16 residues. V lost 0 bases, J lost 1 base, and 10 bases lay in between. The germline CDR1 and CDR2 sequences are SGHRS and YFSETQ. DNA for the CDR3: TGCGCCAGCAGCTTGGGCCGAACTGGGAACACCGGGGAGCTGTTTTTT. As protein: CASSLGRTGNTGELFF.

V usage is TRBV5-1 and J usage is TRBJ1-3; weak D call: TRBD1 (5 bases). Germline CDR1 is SGHRS and CDR2 is YFSETQ. This CDR3 has 15 residues. Trimming removed 0 bases from V and 0 bases from J, with 7 bases in between. The CDR3 nucleotides read TGCGCCAGCAGCTTGGGACAGAGCTCTGGAAACACCATATATTTT. It is translated as CASSLGQSSGNTIYF.

The genes are TRBV10-3 and TRBJ1-6, with D hard to call. Trimming removed 4 bases from V and 6 bases from J, with 13 bases in between. This CDR3 has 15 residues. Germline CDR1 reads ENHRY; CDR2 reads SYGVKD. Here the CDR3 reads CAISVSGHPNSPLHF. In DNA form, the CDR3 reads TGTGCCATCAGTGTTTCTGGGCACCCTAATTCACCCCTCCACTTT.

The CDR3, as DNA: TGCGCCAGCAGCCAGAACAGGGGGGGCACCGGGGAGCTGTTTTTT. It translates to CASSQNRGGTGELFF. The chain carries TRBV5-1 and TRBJ2-2, with D maybe TRBD1 (8 bases). Trimming removed 4 bases from V and 4 bases from J, with 14 bases in between. The CDR3 is 15 residues long. Germline CDR1 SGHRS, CDR2 YFSETQ.

The genes are TRBV18 and TRBJ2-2; 9 nucleotides line up with TRBD2. Germline V CDR1 and CDR2: KGHSH, LQKENI. The CDR3 is 20 amino acids. J gave up 3 bases and V 1 base, and 15 bases lay outside the gene matches. Here the CDR3 DNA reads TGTGCCAGCTCACCACTCATAGAGACTAGCGGTCTTACTTACACCGGGGAGCTGTTTTTT. As protein: CASSPLIETSGLTYTGELFF.

The V call is TRBV5-1, the J call TRBJ2-1; 9 bases map to TRBD1. This CDR3 has 17 residues. Germline lookup yields CDR1 SGHRS and CDR2 YFSETQ. The V gene end was trimmed by 2 bases and the J gene end by 3 bases; junction bases not matched to a gene: 9. Here the CDR3 reads CASSLTEGGQGYNEQFF. CDR3 DNA sequence: TGCGCCAGCAGCTTAACCGAAGGGGGACAGGGCTACAATGAGCAGTTCTTC. Complete variable domain (other parts from reference TRBV5-1 and TRBJ2-1): KAGVTQTPRYLIKTRGQQVTLSCSPISGHRSVSWYQQTPGQGLQFLFEYFSETQRNKGNFPGRFSGRQFSNSRSEMNVSTLELGDSALYLCASSLTEGGQGYNEQFFGPGTRLTVL.

This clone appeared a few times. J is TRBJ1-2 and V is TRBV29-1; D perhaps matches TRBD1 (6 bases). The CDR3 sequence is 13 residues long. Germline V lookup: CDR1 SQVTM, CDR2 ANQGSEA. Trimming took 7 bases from V and 4 from J, leaving 16 bases between them. The CDR3 is CSGSTGSSYGYTF. CDR3 DNA: TGCAGCGGTTCAACAGGGTCTAGCTATGGCTACACCTTC.

J is TRBJ1-1 and V is TRBV11-2; 8 bases align to TRBD1. The CDR3 extends over 15 amino acids. The V gene's germline CDR1 is SGHAT and CDR2 FQNNGV. V lost 5 bases to trimming and J lost 6 bases; unmatched junction nucleotides: 11. The CDR3 coding sequence is TGTGCCAGCAGCCTCTTTACAGGGGGGGTCGCTGAAGCTTTCTTT. This gives the protein CASSLFTGGVAEAFF.

The V and J genes are TRBV18 and TRBJ2-5; maybe TRBD2 (6 bases). The CDR3 is made up of 14 amino acids. Per germline, CDR1 KGHSH and CDR2 LQKENI. V was pared by 4 bases and J by 2 bases, with 11 bases between. The CDR3 nucleotides are TGTGCCAGCTCACACGGTGGGACTCAAGAGACCCAGTACTTC. Residues: CASSHGGTQETQYF. The variable domain in full, with the rest retrieved from reference TRBV18 and TRBJ2-5, is NAGVMQNPRHLVRRRGQEARLRCSPMKGHSHVYWYRQLPEEGLKFMVYLQKENIIDESGMPKERFSAEFPKEGPSILRIQQVVRGDSAAYFCASSHGGTQETQYFGPGTRLLVL.

The rearrangement joins TRBV5-1 to TRBJ2-1; D possibly corresponds to TRBD1 (6 bases). The CDR3 consists of 12 residues. CDR1 SGHRS and CDR2 YFSETQ come from the germline V gene. V was trimmed by 2 bases and J by 6 bases, leaving 6 bases between them. CDR3 DNA sequence: TGCGCCAGCAGCTTACAGGGCAATGAGCAGTTCTTC. Translation gives CASSLQGNEQFF.

The rearrangement uses TRBV6-5 and TRBJ2-1; 10 nucleotides match TRBD2. The CDR3 contains 14 residues. V lost 5 bases, J lost 4 bases, and 2 bases stayed unmatched. Germline V gene lookup returns CDR1 MNHEY and CDR2 SVGAGI. This CDR3 is CASSTSGAYNEQFF. CDR3 coding DNA: TGTGCCAGCAGTACTAGCGGGGCTTACAATGAGCAGTTCTTC.

This sequence joins TRBV4-2 and TRBJ2-6; 8 bases are a match to TRBD1. The CDR3 extends over 19 amino acids. The V and J ends lost 2 bases and 0 bases, in that order; junction bases with no gene match: 9. The germline V gene has CDR1 LGHNA and CDR2 YNFKEQ. CDR3 in DNA: TGTGCCAGCAGCCAACCTTCCGGGACAGGACTCTCTGGGGCCAACGTCCTGACTTTC. Translating gives CASSQPSGTGLSGANVLTF.

The chain combines TRBV15 with TRBJ1-2, with no clear D. The CDR3 runs to 13 residues. The germline V gene has CDR1 LNHNV and CDR2 YYDKDF (reference sequence). V lost 0 bases, J lost 4 bases, and 6 bases lay in between. CDR3 in DNA: TGTGCCACCAGCAGAGATGTGGGCTATGGCTACACCTTC. This encodes CATSRDVGYGYTF.

The V and J genes are TRBV19 and TRBJ2-5; 13 positions agree with TRBD2. The V gene end was trimmed by 4 bases and the J gene end by 3 bases; junction bases not matched to a gene: 14. Germline lookup yields CDR1 LNHDA and CDR2 SQIVND (reference sequence). The CDR3 runs 19 residues. The CDR3 here is CASSTYLLAGGPIEETQYF. DNA of the CDR3: TGTGCCAGTAGTACCTATCTACTAGCGGGAGGGCCTATAGAAGAGACCCAGTACTTC.

This chain uses TRBV6-5 with TRBJ1-5, with TRBD1 identical over 7 bases. V gave up 6 bases and J gave up 5 bases; unmatched junction bases: 10. There are 15 residues in the CDR3. CDR1 is MNHEY, CDR2 SVGAGI, per germline. The CDR3 region has the DNA TGTGCCAGCAGCTTCGCAGGGGGGGTGGATCAGCCCCAGCATTTT. Amino acids: CASSFAGGVDQPQHF.